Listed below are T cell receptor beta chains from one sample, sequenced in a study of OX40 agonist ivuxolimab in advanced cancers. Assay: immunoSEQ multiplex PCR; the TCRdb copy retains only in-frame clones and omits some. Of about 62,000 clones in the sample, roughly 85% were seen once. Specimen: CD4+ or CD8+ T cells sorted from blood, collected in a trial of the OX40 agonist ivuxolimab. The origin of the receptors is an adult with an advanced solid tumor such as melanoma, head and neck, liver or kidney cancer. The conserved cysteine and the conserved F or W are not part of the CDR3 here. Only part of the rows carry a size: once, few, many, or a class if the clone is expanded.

ASSLAREETQY,.,TRBV7-9,TRBJ2-5
ASSDTARLAGANTGELF,.,TRBV6-4,TRBJ2-2
ASKPFREGSPLH,few,TRBV10-2,TRBJ1-6
ASRRPGQVNTGELF,few,TRBV28,TRBJ2-2
ASSQRQGTRELF,few,TRBV23-1,TRBJ2-2
AISTGPKRNEQF,.,TRBV10-3,TRBJ2-1
ASSLPGTGNYGYT,.,TRBV5-1,TRBJ1-2
ASSFNIQSSPQH,few,TRBV7-9,TRBJ1-5
ASSSPLGAEKLF,.,TRBV5-6,TRBJ1-4
ASSPGLGPLDTQY,.,TRBV9,TRBJ2-3
ASSPGTSGTDTQY,.,TRBV5-4,TRBJ2-3
ASRTSAGVGNTIY,.,TRBV19,TRBJ1-3
ASSLNPGPNSPLH,.,TRBV7-3,TRBJ1-6
ASSLVRKGYT,.,TRBV7-9,TRBJ1-2
ASSFGQGPEYEQY,.,TRBV4-1,TRBJ2-7